The 31 T cell receptor beta chains in this list originate from one sample, sequenced in a study of blood T cells in healthy people across ages. PCR was performed a second time for roughly 7 to 12 cycles using a sample-barcoded 5' primer and a J-beta primer mix. TCRdb recomputed calls from the 5' RACE reads with MiXCR, one row per CDR3 protein. The table records around 800,000 distinct CDR3 sequences, about 55% of them present only once. Sample: blood. These receptors came from an elderly man in good health.

The chain carries TRBV2 and TRBJ2-5; 8 bases are shared with TRBD2. Germline V gives CDR1 SNHLY, CDR2 FYNNEI. The trim removed 7 bases at V and 4 bases at J, leaving 2 bases unmatched. This CDR3 spans 12 amino acids. As DNA, the CDR3 is TGTGCCAGCATTCGGGGGGGAGAGACCCAGTACTTC. It yields the protein CASIRGGETQYF.

This clonotype is a singleton in its sample. The rearrangement joins TRBV2 to TRBJ2-3; 8 positions agree with TRBD1. The V gene end was trimmed by 3 bases and the J gene end by 1 base; junction bases not matched to a gene: 3. The CDR3 spans 15 residues. CDR1 is SNHLY and CDR2 is FYNNEI in the germline V gene. This CDR3 is CASSEDRAGTDTQYF. The CDR3 nucleotides read TGTGCCAGCAGTGAGGACAGGGCGGGCACAGATACGCAGTATTTT.

The chain recombines TRBV5-1 with TRBJ2-1; TRBD2 aligns across 7 bases. The length of the CDR3 is 13 residues. CDR1 and CDR2 (germline): SGHRS, YFSETQ. Trimming cost V 4 bases and J 4 bases; bases outside gene matches: 2. CDR3 protein: CASSVGGYNEQFF. The CDR3 nucleotides read TGCGCCAGCAGCGTGGGGGGGTACAATGAGCAGTTCTTC.

This chain uses TRBV6-5 with TRBJ2-4; the match to TRBD1 covers 11 bases. This CDR3 has 16 residues. Trimming cost V 4 bases and J 0 bases; bases outside gene matches: 2. Per germline, CDR1 MNHEY and CDR2 SVGAGI. The CDR3 reads CASSSGTGGAKNIQYF. The CDR3 region has the DNA TGTGCCAGCAGTTCCGGGACAGGGGGAGCCAAAAACATTCAGTACTTC.

This clonotype appeared a few times. This chain joins TRBV7-8 and TRBJ2-1, with D hard to call. The CDR3 is 15 amino acids. With 2 bases removed from V and 8 bases from J, the gap between germline ends came to 16 bases. Germline V gene data show CDR1 as SGHVS and CDR2 as FQNEAQ. CDR3 DNA sequence: TGTGCCAGCAGCTTAACCTTTCAGGCGTGGGATGAGCAGTTCTTC. Residues: CASSLTFQAWDEQFF. Drawing the rest from reference TRBV7-8 and TRBJ2-1, the complete variable domain is GAGVSQSPRYKVAKRGQDVALRCDPISGHVSLFWYQQALGQGPEFLTYFQNEAQLDKSGLPSDRFFAERPEGSVSTLKIQRTQQEDSAVYLCASSLTFQAWDEQFFGPGTRLTVL.

The J gene is TRBJ1-1, the V gene TRBV27; a possible D gene is TRBD1 (6 bases). Germline-derived CDR1 and CDR2 are MNHEY and SMNVEV (reference sequence). The length of the CDR3 is 12 residues. Deletions cut 10 bases from V and 10 bases from J, with 19 bases between. This chain's CDR3 is CATGGQGPGAFF. In DNA, the CDR3 is TGTGCCACCGGGGGGCAGGGACCTGGAGCTTTCTTT.

V usage is TRBV3-1 and J usage is TRBJ1-5; TRBD1 might be the D (5 bases). V was clipped by 3 bases and J by 1 base, with 10 bases between them. The CDR3 extends over 15 amino acids. Germline CDR1 and CDR2: LGHDT and YNNKEL (reference sequence). The CDR3, as DNA: TGTGCCAGCAGCCAGCAGAGGGGAAGCAATCAGCCCCAGCATTTT. Translation: CASSQQRGSNQPQHF.

The chain carries TRBV10-3 and TRBJ2-3; D uncertain. CDR1 is ENHRY, CDR2 SYGVKD, per germline. The V and J ends lost 5 bases and 6 bases respectively, with 15 bases between them. The CDR3 consists of 14 residues. The CDR3 reads CAISRLQPGDTQYF. The CDR3 coding sequence is TGTGCCATCAGTCGTCTTCAGCCGGGTGATACGCAGTATTTT.

The rearrangement joins TRBV29-1 to TRBJ1-2; TRBD1 matches at 8 bases. The CDR3 has 11 residues. Germline V CDR1 and CDR2: SQVTM, ANQGSEA. V lost 8 bases to trimming and J lost 8 bases; unmatched junction nucleotides: 7. The DNA of the CDR3 is TGCAGCACTTGGACAGGGCAAGGCTACACCTTC. Translation gives CSTWTGQGYTF.

J is TRBJ2-7 and V is TRBV6-5; D is perhaps TRBD2 (5 bases). V lost 0 bases to trimming and J lost 2 bases, with 11 bases between them. This CDR3 is built from 15 residues. Germline CDR1 reads MNHEY; CDR2 reads SVGAGI. CDR3 protein: CASSYSRVKPYEQYF. The CDR3 nucleotides read TGTGCCAGCAGTTACTCGCGGGTAAAACCCTACGAGCAGTACTTC.

This rearrangement joins TRBV13 to TRBJ2-3; D is uncertain. Trimming took 4 bases from V and 0 from J, leaving 5 bases between them. The CDR3 is made up of 13 amino acids. From germline, CDR1 is PRHDT and CDR2 FYEKMQ (reference sequence). The chain's CDR3 is CASSSWSTDTQYF. DNA of the CDR3: TGTGCCAGCAGCTCCTGGAGCACAGATACGCAGTATTTT.

This clonotype showed up just a few times. The rearrangement links TRBV28 to TRBJ1-1, with D unresolved. CDR3 length: 12 residues. Germline CDR1 and CDR2: MDHEN and SYDVKM. The V end lost 7 bases, the J end lost 6 bases, and 12 bases lay between the germline ends. CDR3 nucleotide sequence: TGTGCCAGCACCTCTCTAATTGCTGAAGCTTTCTTT. It encodes CASTSLIAEAFF.

This clonotype came up a few times. V gene TRBV29-1 combines with J gene TRBJ2-7, with a tentative D call TRBD1 (5 bases). V lost 6 bases and J 4 bases, leaving 16 bases between the germline ends. This CDR3 spans 13 amino acids. Germline assignment: CDR1 SQVTM and CDR2 ANQGSEA. The CDR3, as DNA: TGCAGCGTCTCAACGGACACTGCTTACGAGCAGTACTTC. It encodes CSVSTDTAYEQYF.

This clonotype was counted between two and nine times. The J gene is TRBJ2-1, the V gene TRBV13, with D unclear. Trimming left V 5 bases short and J 0 bases short, with 14 bases between. The CDR3 spans 16 residues. CDR1 is PRHDT, CDR2 FYEKMQ, per germline (reference sequence). CDR3 in DNA: TGTGCCAGCAGCCTACCGGGTCCTAGCTCCTACAATGAGCAGTTCTTC. This encodes CASSLPGPSSYNEQFF.

The chain has TRBV20-1 and TRBJ1-5; no definite D call. Deletions cut 5 bases from V and 3 bases from J, with 20 bases between. From germline, CDR1 is DFQATT and CDR2 SNEGSKA (reference sequence). The CDR3 spans 16 residues. The CDR3 loop is CSAGGPKGKDNQPQHF. The CDR3 nucleotides are TGCAGTGCTGGAGGACCCAAAGGAAAAGACAATCAGCCCCAGCATTTT.

The chain links TRBV24-1 to TRBJ2-1, with 7 bases lining up with TRBD2. The CDR3 sequence is 15 residues long. The germline CDR1 and CDR2 sequences are KGHDR and SFDVKD. Trimming cost V 9 bases and J 7 bases; bases outside gene matches: 14. The CDR3 protein is CATARGGGSVNEQFF. The CDR3 region has the DNA TGTGCCACCGCGCGGGGTGGCGGGAGTGTAAATGAGCAGTTCTTC.

The chain couples TRBV9 to TRBJ2-3; 12 bases are a match to TRBD2. Germline values: CDR1 SGDLS, CDR2 YYNGEE. CDR3 size: 15 residues. Losses at the gene ends were 3 bases for V and 4 bases for J; bases not matched to a gene: 3. CDR3 region: CASSGGTSGSDTQYF. The CDR3 DNA reads as TGTGCCAGCAGCGGCGGGACTAGCGGGTCAGATACGCAGTATTTT.

V usage is TRBV12-3 or TRBV12-4 and J usage is TRBJ2-4; tentative D call: TRBD1 (6 bases). The CDR3 loop spans 15 amino acids. Trimming pared 5 bases from V and 3 bases from J, leaving 14 bases between. CDR3 loop: CASSRTGTHKNIQYF. The CDR3, as DNA: TGTGCCAGCAGTCGAACCGGGACACACAAAAACATTCAGTACTTC.

This clonotype was seen at least ten times. The chain recombines TRBV30 with TRBJ2-7; D unresolved. CDR3 length: 14 amino acids. V gave up 4 bases and J gave up 0 bases, with 13 bases separating them. CDR1 is GTSNPN and CDR2 is SVGIG in the germline V gene (reference sequence). CDR3 protein: CAWTPLGSSYEQYF. DNA for the CDR3: TGTGCCTGGACCCCCCTTGGCAGCTCCTACGAGCAGTACTTC.

The gene calls are TRBV13 and TRBJ2-7, with TRBD1 identical over 8 bases. The CDR3 covers 18 residues. The ends lost 0 bases at V and 4 bases at J; junction bases unmatched: 14. Germline CDR1 and CDR2: PRHDT and FYEKMQ (reference sequence). The CDR3 loop reads CASSLGRGTGSHVYEQYF. CDR3 DNA sequence: TGTGCCAGCAGCTTAGGTCGCGGGACAGGCAGCCACGTTTACGAGCAGTACTTC.

J is TRBJ1-1 and V is TRBV7-2; possible D gene TRBD1, 5 bases. Germline V CDR1 and CDR2: SGHTA, FQGNSA. V was cut by 1 base and J by 4 bases, with 13 bases left in between. CDR3 length: 15 residues. The CDR3 is CASSLVRGARTEAFF. DNA of the CDR3: TGTGCCAGCAGCTTAGTGCGGGGCGCGCGCACTGAAGCTTTCTTT.

V is TRBV7-2 and J is TRBJ2-5; 12 bases agree with TRBD2. The germline CDR1 and CDR2 sequences are SGHTA and FQGNSA. The CDR3 runs to 15 residues. J lost 2 bases, V lost 6 bases, and 4 bases had no gene match. The CDR3 nucleotides are TGTGCCAGCAGGCTAGCGGGAGGGAATCAAGAGACCCAGTACTTC. Translating it yields CASRLAGGNQETQYF.

This rearrangement joins TRBV20-1 to TRBJ2-1; possible D gene TRBD2, 6 bases. The germline V gene encodes CDR1 DFQATT and CDR2 SNEGSKA (reference sequence). V lost 1 base, J lost 6 bases, and 19 bases lay in between. There are 16 residues in the CDR3. The CDR3: CSARVTSAGRCNEQFF. CDR3 nucleotide sequence: TGCAGTGCTAGAGTTACCTCGGCAGGGAGGTGCAATGAGCAGTTCTTC.

CDR3 DNA sequence: TGTGCCAGCAGTCAAGGGGGGGGCACCGGGGAGCTGTTTTTT. Encoded protein: CASSQGGGTGELFF. This chain joins TRBV27 and TRBJ2-2; tentatively, D is TRBD2 (7 bases). Per the germline V gene, CDR1 is MNHEY and CDR2 is SMNVEV (reference sequence). The CDR3 is 14 residues long. V was trimmed by 5 bases and J by 4 bases, leaving 11 bases between them.

This clonotype was detected only a few times. V is TRBV20-1 and J is TRBJ1-2, with a weak D call TRBD1 (5 bases). This CDR3 comprises 13 residues. Germline V gene data show CDR1 as DFQATT and CDR2 as SNEGSKA (reference sequence). Trimming removed 0 bases at V and 11 bases at J, with 16 bases between. The CDR3 nucleotides read TGCAGTGCTAGAGATAGTAGGGACCTTGGGTACACCTTC. Its protein product is CSARDSRDLGYTF.

V gene TRBV4-2 combines with J gene TRBJ2-7, with a possible D match to TRBD1 (5 bases). The ends were cut back, 0 bases at V and 0 bases at J, with 18 bases in the middle. The germline gives CDR1 LGHNA, CDR2 YNFKEQ. CDR3 length: 18 amino acids. CDR3 region: CASSQDPTVTLSSYEQYF. CDR3 DNA sequence: TGTGCCAGCAGCCAAGATCCGACAGTCACCCTCAGCTCCTACGAGCAGTACTTC.

The table lists this clonotype with a count of one. The rearrangement uses TRBV7-3 and TRBJ2-3; 7 nucleotides agree with TRBD2. The CDR3 covers 13 residues. Germline V CDR1 and CDR2: SGHTA, FQGTGA. The trim removed 8 bases at V and 4 bases at J, leaving 6 bases unmatched. The CDR3 DNA sequence: TGTGCCAGCGGGAGGGCCAGGTCAGATACGCAGTATTTT. This encodes CASGRARSDTQYF. Full variable domain (outside the CDR3, taken from reference TRBV7-3 and TRBJ2-3): GAGVSQTPSNKVTEKGKYVELRCDPISGHTALYWYRQSLGQGPEFLIYFQGTGAADDSGLPNDRFFAVRPEGSVSTLKIQRTERGDSAVYLCASGRARSDTQYFGPGTRLTVL.

The chain combines TRBV6-5 with TRBJ1-2; 10 nucleotides match TRBD1. After removal of 1 base from V and 5 bases from J, the junction contained 16 bases not matched to a gene. Germline V gives CDR1 MNHEY, CDR2 SVGAGI. CDR3 size: 19 residues. This CDR3 is CASSYLRVGRQGALYGYTF. CDR3 in DNA: TGTGCCAGCAGTTACTTACGCGTTGGGAGACAGGGGGCGTTATATGGCTACACCTTC.

The rearrangement links TRBV20-1 to TRBJ2-3, with 9 bases that match TRBD2. Trimming took 5 bases from V and 2 from J; bases not matched to a gene: 8. CDR1 and CDR2 (germline): DFQATT, SNEGSKA (reference sequence). The CDR3 has 15 amino acids. The CDR3 loop is CSALYLAGTTDTQYF. The CDR3, as DNA: TGCAGTGCTCTTTATCTAGCGGGGACCACAGATACGCAGTATTTT.

The chain links TRBV5-1 to TRBJ2-7; the D is unclear. Germline CDR1 and CDR2: SGHRS and YFSETQ. V lost 0 bases and J 2 bases, leaving 9 bases between the germline ends. The CDR3 length is 14 residues. The CDR3 loop is CASSLEDWAYEQYF. The CDR3 DNA follows: TGCGCCAGCAGCTTGGAAGACTGGGCCTACGAGCAGTACTTC.

This clonotype appeared a few times. The chain joins TRBV24-1 to TRBJ2-5; D ambiguous. V lost 3 bases, J lost 2 bases, and 6 bases lay in between. Germline V CDR1 and CDR2: KGHDR, SFDVKD. CDR3 length equals 13 residues. CDR3 sequence reads: CATSDISQETQYF. The CDR3 DNA reads TGTGCCACCAGTGATATCAGTCAAGAGACCCAGTACTTC.